The present T cell receptor beta chain was sequenced within a study of blood T cells in healthy people across ages. Together with a sample-barcoded 5' primer, a J-beta primer mix was included in a second PCR lasting about 7 to 11 cycles. Through a template-switch adaptor with 12 random nucleotides, each cDNA molecule received a tag. TCRdb independently ran MiXCR on the 5' RACE reads; one entry per CDR3 protein. Among around 820,000 distinct CDR3 sequences listed, about 25% were seen once. Turning to this clonotype: Its antigen is as yet unknown.

This CDR3 is 21 amino acids long. V lost 3 bases, J lost 2 bases, and 14 bases stayed unmatched. Germline values: CDR1 MDHEN, CDR2 SYDVKM. Regarding the study as a whole: Among T cells, TCR beta diversity per million cells dropped roughly linearly as age rose. The study regarded diversity estimates from one million T cells as underestimates. Comparison with aged donors showed that long-lived donors had more naive CD4+ cells and higher diversity.

This sample also appeared in a second study, on T cells of mothers and their children.

The chain uses TRBV28 and TRBJ2-6; 12 bases are a match to TRBD1. The clonotype comes from a boy aged 5-17 years in good health. The sample consisted of blood. The CDR3 loop is CASSFHPGTGGKVPGANVLTF. The CDR3, as DNA: TGTGCCAGCAGTTTTCATCCCGGGACAGGGGGCAAAGTCCCTGGGGCCAACGTCCTGACTTTC.